Listed below are T cell receptor beta chains from one sample, sequenced in a study of blood T cell repertoires in COVID-19. Clones were sequenced by immunoSEQ multiplex PCR, and TCRdb holds only the in-frame ones, with some missing. The sample lists some 260,000 clones; around 89% were seen once. The sample taken for sequencing was PBMCs or T cells enriched from blood (not recorded which). These receptors originate from a man aged 40-50 years who had recovered from COVID-19. The CDR3 runs from the conserved cysteine through the conserved F or W. Fields, in order: D gene, J gene, clone size, V gene, CDR3 DNA, CDR3 protein. A D gene is named only where the DNA matches it firmly. For some rows the clone size is stated as once, few or many, or as a class when expanded; others skip it.

D: NA
J: TRBJ2-7
size: NA
V: TRBV5-4
DNA: TGTGCCAGCAGCTCGTTGCCTAGCTCCTACGAGCAGTACTTC
CDR3: CASSSLPSSYEQYF

D: TRBD2
J: TRBJ2-7
size: NA
V: TRBV11-2
DNA: TGTGCCAGCAGCTTAGTTTCGGGACTAGCCGATTCCTACGAGCAGTACTTC
CDR3: CASSLVSGLADSYEQYF

D: TRBD2
J: TRBJ2-7
size: NA
V: TRBV9
DNA: TGTGCCAGCAGCTTAGGCCCGTATAGCGGGAGGGCCTACGAGCAGTACTTC
CDR3: CASSLGPYSGRAYEQYF

D: NA
J: TRBJ2-3
size: NA
V: TRBV19
DNA: TGTGCCAGTAGTATAGATATGACAGATACGCAGTATTTT
CDR3: CASSIDMTDTQYF

D: NA
J: TRBJ2-7
size: NA
V: TRBV4-1
DNA: TGCGCCAGCAGCCAAGATATGAGTGGGAGGTGGGCAGGGCGACTGGAGCAGTACTTC
CDR3: CASSQDMSGRWAGRLEQYF

D: NA
J: TRBJ2-3
size: NA
V: TRBV7-9
DNA: TGTGCCAGCAGCTTAGGCGCGATCGATACGCAGTATTTT
CDR3: CASSLGAIDTQYF

D: TRBD2
J: TRBJ2-1
size: NA
V: TRBV6-2/TRBV6-3
DNA: TGTGCCAGCAGTTACGCGGCTAGCGGTGCGCGCGGTGAGCAGTTCTTC
CDR3: CASSYAASGARGEQFF

D: TRBD1
J: TRBJ2-1
size: NA
V: TRBV7-6
DNA: TGTGCCAGCAGCTTAAGGGGGGGGACAGGGGAAGCCTACAATGAGCAGTTCTTC
CDR3: CASSLRGGTGEAYNEQFF

D: NA
J: TRBJ2-1
size: NA
V: TRBV7-9
DNA: TGTGCCAGCAGCACACAAAACTGGGTGACGAGGGGGAATGAGCAGTTCTTC
CDR3: CASSTQNWVTRGNEQFF

D: TRBD2
J: TRBJ2-7
size: NA
V: TRBV11-2
DNA: TGTGCCAGCAGCTTAGACCGACGTTTCCGACTAGCGGGAGTGATGTACGAGCAGTACTTC
CDR3: CASSLDRRFRLAGVMYEQYF

D: NA
J: TRBJ2-2
size: NA
V: TRBV9
DNA: TGTGCCAGCAGCGTTAGCACGAACACCGGGGAGCTGTTTTTT
CDR3: CASSVSTNTGELFF

D: NA
J: TRBJ2-6
size: NA
V: TRBV5-6
DNA: TGTGCCAGCAGCTTCTCGCCAGGAAACTCTGGGGCCAACGTCCTGACTTTC
CDR3: CASSFSPGNSGANVLTF

D: NA
J: TRBJ2-7
size: NA
V: TRBV27
DNA: TGTGCCAGCAGTTTATCCCGCAGGGGTTACGAGCAGTACTTC
CDR3: CASSLSRRGYEQYF

D: NA
J: TRBJ2-2
size: once
V: TRBV18
DNA: TGTGCCAGCTCACCAAAGGGGGCCGGGGAGCTGTTTTTT
CDR3: CASSPKGAGELFF

D: NA
J: TRBJ2-5
size: NA
V: TRBV5-6
DNA: TGTGCCAGCAGCTTCGACAGGACTCCTCGGGAGACCCAGTACTTC
CDR3: CASSFDRTPRETQYF

D: TRBD2
J: TRBJ2-2
size: NA
V: TRBV6-5
DNA: TGTGCCAGCAATAGGCGGACTAGCCACACCGGGGAGCTGTTTTTT
CDR3: CASNRRTSHTGELFF

D: TRBD1
J: TRBJ1-2
size: NA
V: TRBV30
DNA: TGTGCCTGGAGTATCACTTTACCCACCGGGACAGGGGTCTTTGGCTACACCTTC
CDR3: CAWSITLPTGTGVFGYTF

D: NA
J: TRBJ2-3
size: NA
V: TRBV29-1
DNA: TGCAGCGTTACGGGACTGAGCACAGATACGCAGTATTTT
CDR3: CSVTGLSTDTQYF

D: NA
J: TRBJ1-1
size: NA
V: TRBV7-2
DNA: TGTGCCAGCAGCTTAGTATTTGGCACGATGAACACTGAAGCTTTCTTT
CDR3: CASSLVFGTMNTEAFF

D: NA
J: TRBJ1-1
size: NA
V: TRBV5-6
DNA: TGTGCCAGCAGCAATCAGGGGACCTTGGAAGCTTTCTTT
CDR3: CASSNQGTLEAFF

D: TRBD2
J: TRBJ2-7
size: NA
V: TRBV19
DNA: TGTGCCAGTAGCTCAATACTAGCGGGAGGGCCCTACGAGCAGTACTTC
CDR3: CASSSILAGGPYEQYF

D: TRBD1
J: TRBJ1-1
size: NA
V: TRBV11-1
DNA: TGTGCCAGCAGCTTGGACAGGGGGCAGCCCTCTGAAGCTTTCTTT
CDR3: CASSLDRGQPSEAFF

D: NA
J: TRBJ2-5
size: NA
V: TRBV5-1
DNA: TGCGCCAGCAGCTGGGGGCCAGGAACGCAAGAGACCCAGTACTTC
CDR3: CASSWGPGTQETQYF

D: TRBD1
J: TRBJ1-4
size: NA
V: TRBV19
DNA: TGTGCCACGTCGAGCCGGGACAGGGGGCGGCTAACTAATGAAAAACTGTTTTTT
CDR3: CATSSRDRGRLTNEKLFF

D: NA
J: TRBJ2-1
size: NA
V: TRBV7-2
DNA: TGTGCCAGCAGCTTCACGGACAACAATGAGCAGTTCTTC
CDR3: CASSFTDNNEQFF

D: TRBD1
J: TRBJ2-7
size: once
V: TRBV7-2
DNA: TGTGCCAGCCGCCGCCCGGACAGGGCCTCCTACGAGCAGTACTTC
CDR3: CASRRPDRASYEQYF

D: TRBD2
J: TRBJ2-7
size: NA
V: TRBV4-2
DNA: TGTGCCAGCAGCCAACGGACTAGCGGGGGACCCTACGAGCAGTACTTC
CDR3: CASSQRTSGGPYEQYF

D: NA
J: TRBJ2-7
size: NA
V: TRBV27
DNA: TGTGCCAGCAGTTTCGGGGGTCGTGGGTATTACGAGCAGTACTTC
CDR3: CASSFGGRGYYEQYF

D: TRBD2
J: TRBJ2-3
size: once
V: TRBV7-3
DNA: TGTGCCAGCTCTAGCGGGAGTGCGCAGTATTTT
CDR3: CASSSGSAQYF

D: NA
J: TRBJ2-5
size: NA
V: TRBV6-1
DNA: TGTGCCAGCAGTGATGGCAGAATCTTTCAAGAGACCCAGTACTTC
CDR3: CASSDGRIFQETQYF

D: TRBD2
J: TRBJ2-5
size: NA
V: TRBV5-4
DNA: TGTGCCAGCAGCAGGACTAGCGGGAGTGACGGGACCCAGTACTTC
CDR3: CASSRTSGSDGTQYF

D: TRBD2
J: TRBJ2-5
size: NA
V: TRBV27
DNA: TGTGCCAGCAGTTGGGGACTAGCGGGAGAAGAGACCCAGTACTTC
CDR3: CASSWGLAGEETQYF

D: TRBD1
J: TRBJ1-4
size: NA
V: TRBV11-3
DNA: TGTGCCAGCAGCGAGGACAGGAAAACAACTAATGAAAAACTGTTTTTT
CDR3: CASSEDRKTTNEKLFF

D: NA
J: TRBJ2-5
size: NA
V: TRBV5-1
DNA: TGCGCCAGCAGCTTCGCGGGAATCAGTGTTCAGGAGACCCAGTACTTC
CDR3: CASSFAGISVQETQYF

D: TRBD1
J: TRBJ1-3
size: NA
V: TRBV3-1/TRBV3-2
DNA: TGTGCCAGCAGACCACAGGGGGCCTCTGGAAACACCATATATTTT
CDR3: CASRPQGASGNTIYF

D: TRBD1
J: TRBJ1-1
size: NA
V: TRBV18
DNA: TGTGCCAGCTCACCTCCCCAGAGGGGGCGCCGGAGTGAAGCTTTCTTT
CDR3: CASSPPQRGRRSEAFF

D: NA
J: TRBJ1-4
size: NA
V: TRBV25-1
DNA: TGTGCCAGCAGTGAATATAGGGGTTCGACTAATGAAAAACTGTTTTTT
CDR3: CASSEYRGSTNEKLFF

D: TRBD1
J: TRBJ1-1
size: NA
V: TRBV5-1
DNA: TGCGCCAGCAGCTTGGGGTTGGGGACAGGGGCGAGGAACACTGAAGCTTTCTTT
CDR3: CASSLGLGTGARNTEAFF

D: TRBD1
J: TRBJ1-2
size: NA
V: TRBV19
DNA: TGTGCCAGTATGGGACAGGGAAGTCATGGCTACACCTTC
CDR3: CASMGQGSHGYTF

D: TRBD1
J: TRBJ1-3
size: NA
V: TRBV7-2
DNA: TGTGCCAGCAGCTCCAGGGGGACAGGCTCTGGAAACACCATATATTTT
CDR3: CASSSRGTGSGNTIYF

D: NA
J: TRBJ2-2
size: NA
V: TRBV11-2
DNA: TGTGCCAGCAGGTGGGGGCGGGTCAACGGGGAGCTGTTTTTT
CDR3: CASRWGRVNGELFF